The 11 T cell receptor beta chains reported below all come from one sample, sequenced in a study of shared clonotypes between healthy human individuals. The protocol was immunoSEQ multiplex PCR, while the TCRdb copy is restricted to in-frame clones and leaves out a portion. The sample consists of roughly 2 million clones, almost 96% of them appearing once. Material: naive CD4+ T cells sorted from blood. Subset described: CD45RA+ positively selected. Receptors were obtained from a man aged 18 to 30 in good health.

This chain connects TRBV14 to TRBJ1-2, with D unclear. The CDR3 contains 15 residues. The V gene's germline CDR1 is SGHDN and CDR2 FVKESK. The ends were cut back, 0 bases at V and 0 bases at J, with 8 bases in the middle. The CDR3 protein is CASSQDLRANYGYTF. The CDR3 coding sequence is TGTGCCAGCAGCCAAGATCTACGAGCTAACTATGGCTACACCTTC. Full variable domain (rest looked up from reference TRBV14 and TRBJ1-2): EAGVTQFPSHSVIEKGQTVTLRCDPISGHDNLYWYRRVMGKEIKFLLHFVKESKQDESGMPNNRFLAERTGGTYSTLKVQPAELEDSGVYFCASSQDLRANYGYTFGSGTRLTVV.

There are a few counts of this clone. The genes are TRBV5-1 and TRBJ1-6; the D is unclear. Germline values: CDR1 SGHRS, CDR2 YFSETQ. The CDR3 is 13 amino acids. V shed 0 bases and J shed 8 bases, with 6 bases lying between them. The CDR3: CASSLDPDSPLHF. DNA for the CDR3: TGCGCCAGCAGCTTGGACCCAGATTCACCCCTCCACTTT.

The chain links TRBV29-1 to TRBJ2-3; 7 nucleotides agree with TRBD1. The V gene's germline CDR1 is SQVTM and CDR2 ANQGSEA. The CDR3 is 15 residues long. Germline trimming cut 2 bases from V and 4 bases from J; bases unmatched to any gene: 9. This CDR3 reads CSVETPGQGADTQYF. CDR3 bases: TGCAGCGTTGAAACCCCAGGGCAGGGGGCAGATACGCAGTATTTT.

V and J are TRBV6-6 and TRBJ1-1, with TRBD1 matching 9 bases. The germline gives CDR1 MNHNY, CDR2 SVGAGI (reference sequence). Trimming at V came to 5 bases and at J to 4 bases, leaving 5 bases not matched to a gene. CDR3 length: 14 residues. CDR3: CASSGQGSFTEAFF. Written as DNA, the CDR3 is TGTGCCAGCAGTGGACAGGGGAGCTTCACTGAAGCTTTCTTT.

The chain has TRBV18 and TRBJ2-1; D uncertain. Trimming took 10 bases from V and 2 from J, leaving 12 bases between them. Looked up from germline, CDR1 is KGHSH and CDR2 is LQKENI. This CDR3 is built from 13 residues. Written as DNA, the CDR3 is TGTGCCACTCGCCAGAGTGCCTACAATGAGCAGTTCTTC. Amino acids: CATRQSAYNEQFF.

The chain carries TRBV5-1 and TRBJ2-5, with D possibly being TRBD1 (6 bases). This CDR3 contains 15 residues. Between the trimmed V and J ends, which lost 2 bases and 5 bases, there was a span of 16 bases. Germline assignment: CDR1 SGHRS and CDR2 YFSETQ. CDR3 residues: CASSLPQGVGETQYF. The CDR3 nucleotides read TGCGCCAGCAGCTTACCACAGGGAGTGGGGGAGACCCAGTACTTC.

The V call is TRBV7-3, the J call TRBJ1-1; the D is unclear. The germline gives CDR1 SGHTA, CDR2 FQGTGA. This CDR3 comprises 15 residues. V gave up 5 bases and J gave up 4 bases, with 17 bases separating them. The CDR3 region is CASSPLGAAATEAFF. In nucleotides, the CDR3 is TGTGCCAGCAGCCCCCTGGGAGCAGCCGCCACTGAAGCTTTCTTT.

This clone appeared a single time. This chain links TRBV5-1 with TRBJ2-1; no clear D. CDR1 SGHRS and CDR2 YFSETQ come from the germline V gene. CDR3 size: 14 residues. V lost 5 bases and J lost 2, with 11 bases in between. Here the CDR3 DNA reads TGCGCCAGCAGTGACCCTGTCACCTACAATGAGCAGTTCTTC. This codes for CASSDPVTYNEQFF.

CDR3 sequence: CASSLDSNEKLFF. As DNA, the CDR3 is TGTGCCAGCAGCTTAGACAGCAATGAAAAACTGTTTTTT. The chain has TRBV7-2 and TRBJ1-4; the D is unclear. Germline V gene lookup returns CDR1 SGHTA and CDR2 FQGNSA. This CDR3 has 13 amino acids. With 1 base removed from V and 5 bases from J, the gap between germline ends came to 5 bases.

The rearrangement joins TRBV7-3 to TRBJ2-6, with D uncertain. This CDR3 has 14 amino acids. Trimming left V 5 bases short and J 4 bases short, with 9 bases between. The germline V gene has CDR1 SGHTA and CDR2 FQGTGA. CDR3 coding DNA: TGTGCCAGCAGCCCCCCCGACGGGGCCAACGTCCTGACTTTC. It yields the protein CASSPPDGANVLTF.

This clone was seen a single time. The CDR3 here is CASSFREIISGYTF. The CDR3, as DNA: TGTGCCAGCAGCTTCCGGGAAATTATAAGCGGCTACACCTTC. The J gene is TRBJ1-2, the V gene TRBV7-9; no reliable D call. CDR3 length: 14 residues. Deletions cut 3 bases from V and 8 bases from J, with 16 bases between. Germline loops: CDR1 SEHNR, CDR2 FQNEAQ (reference sequence).